The present T cell receptor beta chain was sequenced within a study of T cells in Graves' hyperthyroidism and ophthalmopathy. Study-level results: The model made its ophthalmopathy prediction, and onset followed a median about 6 months later.

The investigators amplified TCR beta CDR3 regions from RNA transcripts. HTBI primers drove first-round RT-PCR of the TCR CDR3. TCRdb passed the multiplex PCR reads through MiXCR, listing each CDR3 protein once. The sample lists 400,000 to 450,000 distinct CDR3 sequences; roughly 14% were seen once. Comments on this clonotype: Antigen specificity is unknown.

Trimming cost V 2 bases and J 0 bases, with 8 bases left between them. CDR3 length equals 14 residues. The germline V gene encodes CDR1 SGHRS and CDR2 YFSETQ. This clonotype originated in a man aged 18 to 30 with Graves' ophthalmopathy. Sequencing was carried out using blood. This chain uses TRBV5-1 with TRBJ1-1; D remains ambiguous. The CDR3 DNA is TGCGCCAGCAGCTTTCGGGCAATGAACACTGAAGCTTTCTTT. Its translation is CASSFRAMNTEAFF.